These T cell receptor beta chains were read from a single sample in a study of T cells in Graves' hyperthyroidism and ophthalmopathy. One entry per CDR3 protein results from TCRdb running MiXCR on the multiplex PCR reads. The table has about 360,000 distinct CDR3 sequences, less than 15% seen once. Sequencing was carried out using blood. The source of these receptors is a woman younger than 30 with Graves' hyperthyroidism. Each CDR3 is given with its conserved first and last residue. A D gene is named only where the DNA matches it firmly. Size tells how often a clone was seen (once, few, many) or the class of an expanded clone, and some rows leave it out.

TRBV7-9	-	-	TRBJ1-1	TGTGCCAGCAGCGCCTCCAGGGGCATGAACACTGAAGCTTTCTTT	CASSASRGMNTEAFF
TRBV5-8	few	-	TRBJ2-7	TGTGCCAGCAGCCGGCCAGGGGCTACCTCCTACGAGCAGTACTTC	CASSRPGATSYEQYF
TRBV6-1	-	-	TRBJ1-3	TGTGCCAGCAGTGAAGTATTTGGGGCGAGCTCTGGAAACACCATATATTTT	CASSEVFGASSGNTIYF
TRBV5-6	few	TRBD2	TRBJ2-1	TGTGCCAGCAGCTCAACTAGCGGGAGCGGGGATGAGCAGTTCTTC	CASSSTSGSGDEQFF
TRBV7-9	many	TRBD1	TRBJ2-3	TGTGCCAGCAGTCCTGGACAGGGGCGCACAGATACGCAGTATTTT	CASSPGQGRTDTQYF
TRBV12-3/TRBV12-4	many	-	TRBJ2-6	TGTGCCAGCATCTTAGACCCCACTGGGGCCAACGTCCTGACTTTC	CASILDPTGANVLTF
TRBV5-6	few	-	TRBJ1-1	TGTGCCAGCAGCTTGGTTTCCGGAGGAGCTTTCTTT	CASSLVSGGAFF
TRBV28	many	TRBD2	TRBJ2-7	TGTGCCAGCAGCCCCTCCCTAGCGGGGGACTACGAGCAGTACTTC	CASSPSLAGDYEQYF
TRBV9	many	-	TRBJ2-7	TGTGCCAGCAGCGTAGATCCGCGACTGCCACCTTACGAGCAGTACTTC	CASSVDPRLPPYEQYF
TRBV15	many	-	TRBJ1-3	TGTGCCACCAGCAGAACGATACAACTGAGCTCTGGAAACACCATATATTTT	CATSRTIQLSSGNTIYF
TRBV6-2/TRBV6-3	-	-	TRBJ2-3	TGTGCCAGCAGTTACCCCACGGGGGACCCCACAGATACGCAGTATTTT	CASSYPTGDPTDTQYF
TRBV4-1	-	-	TRBJ1-2	TGCGCCAGCAGCCAAGTTCGGCGGACTTATGGCTACACCTTC	CASSQVRRTYGYTF
TRBV7-3	-	-	TRBJ2-2	TGTGCCAGCAGCTTACAGCGGGTGAACACCGGGGAGCTGTTTTTT	CASSLQRVNTGELFF
TRBV27	-	-	TRBJ1-6	TGTGCCAGCAGTATCAGGGTAGGGGATTCACCCCTCCACTTT	CASSIRVGDSPLHF
TRBV7-2	-	-	TRBJ2-5	TGTGCCAGCAGCTTAGATTCCTACGGGGCGGAGACCCAGTACTTC	CASSLDSYGAETQYF
TRBV11-2	few	TRBD2	TRBJ2-1	TGTGCCAGCAGCTTAGATCTAAGCGGGAGGGGGGATCACAATGAGCAGTTCTTC	CASSLDLSGRGDHNEQFF
TRBV9	many	-	TRBJ1-1	TGTGCCAGCAGCGTAGCGGGACAGAACACTGAAGCTTTCTTT	CASSVAGQNTEAFF
TRBV30	many	-	TRBJ2-4	TGTGCCTGGAGGCCCCGGGACACGGCGGCCAAAAACATTCAGTACTTC	CAWRPRDTAAKNIQYF
TRBV12-3/TRBV12-4	many	TRBD2	TRBJ2-2	TGTGCCAGCAGTCGGCTAGCGGGGGGTAATACCGGGGAGCTGTTTTTT	CASSRLAGGNTGELFF
TRBV20-1	-	TRBD1	TRBJ2-7	TGCAGTGCTAGATGGGACAGAAACTACGAGCAGTACTTC	CSARWDRNYEQYF
TRBV14	-	-	TRBJ1-2	TGTGCCAGCAGCCAAGATAGGGGCCGGGGTTATGGCTACACCTTC	CASSQDRGRGYGYTF
TRBV6-2/TRBV6-3	-	TRBD1	TRBJ2-3	TGTGCCAGCAGTTACTCTGAGGGGGCGTCAGATACGCAGTATTTT	CASSYSEGASDTQYF
TRBV6-1	many	-	TRBJ2-7	TGTGCCAGCAGTTCCTACAGGGAGGACGAGCAGTACTTC	CASSSYREDEQYF
TRBV2	many	TRBD2	TRBJ2-1	TGTGCCAGCAGTCTACGGACTAGCGGGGTTAATGAGCAGTTCTTC	CASSLRTSGVNEQFF
TRBV28	many	TRBD1	TRBJ1-2	TGTGCCAGCAGGCGCAGGGGGCGCCGTATCGGCTACACCTTC	CASRRRGRRIGYTF
TRBV2	-	-	TRBJ1-1	TGTGCCAGCAGTGTAACCGGGAAGACTGAAGCTTTCTTT	CASSVTGKTEAFF
TRBV6-2/TRBV6-3	many	TRBD2	TRBJ2-1	TGTGCCAGCAGTTTCAGCGGGAGGGCCGGTAGCAATGAGCAGTTCTTC	CASSFSGRAGSNEQFF
TRBV3-1	many	-	TRBJ1-2	TGTGCCAGCAGCCAAAGTTTGGGGTATGGCTACACCTTC	CASSQSLGYGYTF
TRBV3-1	many	-	TRBJ1-6	TGTGCCAGCAGCCCGGGGGGGGCACCCCTCCACTTT	CASSPGGAPLHF
TRBV12-3/TRBV12-4	few	TRBD2	TRBJ2-3	TGTGCCAGCAGTTTGATTGTAGGGACTAAAAGAAGCACAGATACGCAGTATTTT	CASSLIVGTKRSTDTQYF
TRBV11-2	many	-	TRBJ1-2	TGTGCCAGCAGCTTGGGGACCGCCATATCCACCTTC	CASSLGTAISTF
TRBV7-3	-	TRBD2	TRBJ2-3	TGTGCCAGCACTTTCGCTCCAGCGGGAGACCCAGATACGCAGTATTTT	CASTFAPAGDPDTQYF
TRBV9	-	-	TRBJ1-1	TGTGCCAGCAGCGTCGGAGTTCAGATTGGGCCGAACACTGAAGCTTTCTTT	CASSVGVQIGPNTEAFF
TRBV9	many	TRBD1	TRBJ2-7	TGTGCCAGCAGCCCGACGGACAGGGGGACCGAGCAGTACTTC	CASSPTDRGTEQYF
TRBV18	many	-	TRBJ2-5	TGTGCCAGCTCACCAGGGAGGCTAGAAGAGACCCAGTACTTC	CASSPGRLEETQYF
TRBV11-2	many	-	TRBJ1-3	TGTGCCAGCAGCTTGTCCGGAGGGGGAGGAAACACCATATATTTT	CASSLSGGGGNTIYF
TRBV9	many	-	TRBJ2-2	TGTGCCAGCAGCGCCGACGGCTCGAGAGACACCGGGGAGCTGTTTTTT	CASSADGSRDTGELFF
TRBV11-2	-	-	TRBJ1-2	TGTGCCAGCAGCCCCCGCCGGGGGCCCTATGGCTACACCTTC	CASSPRRGPYGYTF
TRBV10-2	many	-	TRBJ1-2	TGCGCCAGCAGTGACCTGGGACGCCGGCAATATGGCTACACCTTC	CASSDLGRRQYGYTF
TRBV11-1	many	-	TRBJ2-1	TGTGCCAGCAGCTTAGCCACGGCCCAGCGGTCCTACAATGAGCAGTTCTTC	CASSLATAQRSYNEQFF